This is a list of T cell receptor beta chains from one sample in a study of blood T cell repertoires in COVID-19. The repertoire was sequenced with immunoSEQ multiplex PCR; TCRdb's copy has only in-frame clones and lacks some. The data hold 150,000 to 200,000 clones, with 90% observed a single time. Input material: peripheral blood. Receptors were obtained from a man in his forties or fifties with acute or convalescent COVID-19. CDR3s include the opening cysteine and the closing phenylalanine or tryptophan. The order of the fields is J gene, V gene, CDR3 protein.

>TRBJ2-5|TRBV4-2
CASSFQGAETQYF
>TRBJ1-4|TRBV4-3
CASSQVTGVGEKLFF
>TRBJ1-3|TRBV10-2
CASSQQHSGNTIYF
>TRBJ2-3|TRBV4-1
CASSQGRLAGVSDTQYF
>TRBJ1-1|TRBV3-1/TRBV3-2
CASSQWGQGVNTEAFF
>TRBJ2-2|TRBV7-9
CASSLDQGAHTGELFF
>TRBJ2-5|TRBV7-3
CASSQVGGLAQETQYF
>TRBJ2-5|TRBV29-1
CSGWDREETQYF
>TRBJ2-7|TRBV29-1
CSVDPTGGVYEQYF
>TRBJ1-4|TRBV6-4
CASSDDRLWEKLFF
>TRBJ1-6|TRBV6-5
CASMLQRGNSPLHF
>TRBJ2-3|TRBV6-2/TRBV6-3
CASSYLLRDTQYF
>TRBJ1-3|TRBV11-2
CASSPGRNSGNTIYF
>TRBJ2-7|TRBV10-2
CASRDRPGTSSYEQYF
>TRBJ2-2|TRBV19
CASSGVYGSTGELFF
>TRBJ1-1|TRBV5-1
CASPKAGMNTEAFF
>TRBJ1-4|TRBV19
CASSMGAGEKLFF
>TRBJ2-5|TRBV6-4
CASSDSALGQGGETQYF
>TRBJ2-5|TRBV4-1
CASSQEDNPGETQYF
>TRBJ2-1|TRBV19
CASSWSAGRSYNEQFF
>TRBJ1-5|TRBV7-2
CASSLAWGPNNQPQHF
>TRBJ1-4|TRBV19
CASSPRTGGGEKLFF
>TRBJ2-4|TRBV12-3/TRBV12-4
CASSERAVNIQYF
>TRBJ1-2|TRBV6-5
CASSLNRASGLYGYTF
>TRBJ1-1|TRBV5-1
CASSLEGGTEAFF
>TRBJ2-1|TRBV7-9
CASSSGGYNEQFF
>TRBJ2-5|TRBV3-1/TRBV3-2
CASSPGEGQTQYF
>TRBJ1-1|TRBV2
CASITGGRAFF
>TRBJ2-5|TRBV4-2
CASSQSSGGETQYF
>TRBJ1-5|TRBV7-8
CASSPSDQPQHF
>TRBJ1-2|TRBV7-9
CASSQKASGQGVGYTF
>TRBJ2-5|TRBV7-3
CASSTTAGGTETQYF
>TRBJ2-1|TRBV5-4
CASSLRGREYNEQFF
>TRBJ2-1|TRBV10-3
CAIGGQGDNEQFF
>TRBJ2-1|TRBV7-6
CASSLSPRLASQGTYNEQFF
>TRBJ2-3|TRBV7-2
CASSLEGTGLDTQYF
>TRBJ2-1|TRBV27
CATATGTSGNNNEQFF
>TRBJ1-4|TRBV28
CASSIPRGLATNEKLFF
>TRBJ1-5|TRBV6-1
CASSDRTNQPQHF
>TRBJ2-2|TRBV4-3
CASSQAGELFF
>TRBJ1-1|TRBV10-3
CAITKTGDAEAFF
>TRBJ2-5|TRBV6-5
CASSQSSGGGETQYF
>TRBJ1-2|TRBV29-1
CSVTYRGRFYGYTF
>TRBJ2-1|TRBV2
CASSAGPEQFF
>TRBJ1-2|TRBV6-5
CASSYGQEPIYGYTF
>TRBJ2-3|TRBV5-1
CASHSGGTGSRADTQYF
>TRBJ2-6|TRBV13
CASSLATPDREEVGGANVLTF
>TRBJ2-5|TRBV19
CASSIVGGVRETQYF
>TRBJ1-2|TRBV9
CASSAGGSSYGYTF
>TRBJ2-2|TRBV7-6
CASSPNRPARRESGELFF
>TRBJ2-5|TRBV15
CATSRETDEETQYF
>TRBJ2-2|TRBV7-7
CASSPREGITGELFF
>TRBJ2-3|TRBV3-1/TRBV3-2
CASSPRREGTDTQYF